Listed below are T cell receptor beta chains from one sample, sequenced in a study of control samples from healthy donors and cancer patients. Repertoires were generated with immunoSEQ multiplex PCR, while TCRdb's copy carries only in-frame clones and drops some. The profile shows approximately 88,000 clones, 90% to 95% of them singletons. Input material: blood. The receptors derive from a woman aged 30 to 39 in good health. Both conserved end residues are part of each CDR3. The order of the fields is CDR3 DNA, CDR3 protein, CDR3 length, V gene, D gene, J gene. The D gene is left open where the match is weak.

TGTGCCAGCAGCTTACAGGGGCCTAGGGGCAATCAGCCCCAGCATTTT | CASSLQGPRGNQPQHF | 16 | TRBV5-6 | TRBD1 | TRBJ1-5
TGTGCCAGCAGTTTTGTGGGCGTCGATGAAAAACTGTTTTTT | CASSFVGVDEKLFF | 14 | TRBV27 | - | TRBJ1-4
TGTGCCAGCAGCTTGCAGTACACCGGGGAGCTGTTTTTT | CASSLQYTGELFF | 13 | TRBV5-6 | - | TRBJ2-2
TGTGCCAGCACCCCCGGGGACAGGCGGGGGAACACTGAAGCTTTCTTT | CASTPGDRRGNTEAFF | 16 | TRBV5-4 | TRBD1 | TRBJ1-1
TGTGCCAGCAGGGCCAGGGTTAGCGGGCAGTACTTC | CASRARVSGQYF | 12 | TRBV2 | - | TRBJ2-7
TGTGCCAGCAGTGAAAGGGTAGCGGGAGGTAGAGATACGCAGTATTTT | CASSERVAGGRDTQYF | 16 | TRBV2 | TRBD2 | TRBJ2-3
TGTGCCAGCAGCACCCAGGGAGGGGGTTTATATAGCAATCAGCCCCAGCATTTT | CASSTQGGGLYSNQPQHF | 18 | TRBV28 | - | TRBJ1-5
TGTGCCAGTAGTCTACACGGGGGATCGGGCGGCTACACCTTC | CASSLHGGSGGYTF | 14 | TRBV19 | - | TRBJ1-2
TGTGCCATCGAGGACAGGCCAACTAATGAAAAACTGTTTTTT | CAIEDRPTNEKLFF | 14 | TRBV6-4 | TRBD1 | TRBJ1-4
TGTGCCAGCAGTAAATTAAGCGAGCAGTACTTC | CASSKLSEQYF | 11 | TRBV28 | - | TRBJ2-7